The 25 T cell receptor beta chains below were found in one sample sequenced in a study of blood T cell repertoires in COVID-19. Using immunoSEQ multiplex PCR, the repertoire was profiled, and TCRdb retains in-frame clones only, with some absent. The data hold roughly 50,000 clones, with 90% to 95% observed a single time. Sample: peripheral blood. The receptors stem from a man aged 50 to 59 with acute or convalescent COVID-19.

This clone was recorded once. The chain employs TRBV6-5 and TRBJ1-1; no clear D gene. Deletions cut 7 bases from V and 0 bases from J, with 9 bases between. The CDR3 runs 13 residues. CDR1 and CDR2 (germline): MNHEY, SVGAGI. In DNA, the CDR3 is TGTGCCAGCACACGCAACATGAACACTGAAGCTTTCTTT. The encoded protein is CASTRNMNTEAFF.

The rearrangement links TRBV27 to TRBJ1-1; D possibly corresponds to TRBD1 (5 bases). The CDR3 has 14 amino acids. In germline, CDR1 is MNHEY, CDR2 SMNVEV (reference sequence). Trimming left V 3 bases short and J 1 base short, with 9 bases between. The CDR3 region is CASSLGPANTEAFF. DNA of the CDR3: TGTGCCAGCAGTTTGGGGCCGGCGAACACTGAAGCTTTCTTT.

The chain is built from TRBV12-5 and TRBJ1-3; possibly TRBD1 for D (6 bases). Deletions cut 0 bases from V and 1 base from J, with 16 bases between. Germline CDR1 and CDR2: LGHNT and FRNRAP. This CDR3 contains 18 residues. DNA for the CDR3: TGTGCTAGTGGTTTGGTAGGGTTCGGGGGGCTATCTGGAAACACCATATATTTT. Its protein is CASGLVGFGGLSGNTIYF.

J is TRBJ2-5 and V is TRBV30; D remains unclear. V was clipped by 0 bases and J by 7 bases, with 12 bases between them. This CDR3 region has 13 residues. Germline assignment: CDR1 GTSNPN and CDR2 SVGIG (reference sequence). The CDR3 coding sequence is TGTGCCTGGAGTGTCACCTCGTCAGGGACCCAGTACTTC. Protein sequence: CAWSVTSSGTQYF.

This clone appeared a few times. This chain uses TRBV10-3 with TRBJ2-2; TRBD1 matches 7 bases. The CDR3 sequence is 15 residues long. J was trimmed by 0 bases and V by 8 bases; bases with no gene match: 6. CDR1 and CDR2 (germline): ENHRY, SYGVKD. CDR3 sequence (DNA): TGTGCCATCCTCAAGGGGACAGCGAACACCGGGGAGCTGTTTTTT. It yields the protein CAILKGTANTGELFF.

The V and J genes are TRBV30 and TRBJ1-5; D gene uncertain. This CDR3 contains 13 residues. Germline lookup yields CDR1 GTSNPN and CDR2 SVGIG (reference sequence). The ends were cut back, 0 bases at V and 6 bases at J, with 9 bases in the middle. Here the CDR3 reads CAWSVPEGQPQHF. In DNA, the CDR3 is TGTGCCTGGAGTGTACCCGAGGGTCAGCCCCAGCATTTT.

This clone is a singleton in its sample. This chain uses TRBV29-1 with TRBJ2-2; 9 nucleotides line up with TRBD2. V lost 1 base to trimming and J lost 8 bases; unmatched junction nucleotides: 2. Germline CDR1 and CDR2: SQVTM and ANQGSEA. The CDR3 length is 13 residues. As DNA, the CDR3 is TGCAGCGTTGAAGTACTAGCGGGTGGGGAGCTGTTTTTT. As protein: CSVEVLAGGELFF.

The chain uses TRBV19 and TRBJ2-3; 11 bases align to TRBD2. The CDR3 has 16 amino acids. CDR1 is LNHDA and CDR2 is SQIVND in the germline V gene (reference sequence). V trimming: 5 bases; J trimming: 5 bases; junction bases outside the gene matches: 9. This CDR3 reads CASSLLRLAGKDTQYF. CDR3 DNA sequence: TGTGCCAGTAGTTTGCTACGACTAGCGGGAAAAGATACGCAGTATTTT. Using reference TRBV19 and TRBJ2-3 for the parts outside the CDR3, the full variable domain is DGGITQSPKYLFRKEGQNVTLSCEQNLNHDAMYWYRQDPGQGLRLIYYSQIVNDFQKGDIAEGYSVSREKKESFPLTVTSAQKNPTAFYLCASSLLRLAGKDTQYFGPGTRLTVL.

This chain connects TRBV7-2 to TRBJ1-2; 7 positions agree with TRBD1. Germline lookup yields CDR1 SGHTA and CDR2 FQGNSA. The CDR3 is 14 amino acids. V lost 0 bases, J lost 3 bases, and 1 base stayed unmatched. The CDR3 bases are TGTGCCAGCAGCTTAGCGGGGACAGACTATGGCTACACCTTC. Protein: CASSLAGTDYGYTF.

J is TRBJ1-4 and V is TRBV7-9, with D possibly TRBD1 on 5 matching bases. This CDR3 is built from 16 residues. V was clipped by 1 base and J by 5 bases, with 14 bases between them. CDR1 is SEHNR, CDR2 FQNEAQ, per germline (reference sequence). CDR3 amino acids: CASSLGGWDSNEKLFF. The CDR3 coding sequence is TGTGCCAGCAGCTTAGGGGGCTGGGACTCGAATGAAAAACTGTTTTTT.

The genes are TRBV6-1 and TRBJ1-2; no reliable D call. Germline V gene sequence: CDR1 MNHNS, CDR2 SASEGT. The CDR3 length is 14 residues. V dropped 0 bases and J dropped 3 bases, with 8 bases sitting between them. The CDR3 nucleotides are TGTGCCAGCAGTGAAGCGCACAGAGACTATGGCTACACCTTC. The encoded protein is CASSEAHRDYGYTF.

This clone has only one observation. The V call is TRBV5-6, the J call TRBJ2-7, with 9 bases aligning to TRBD2. CDR1 is SGHDT and CDR2 is YYEEEE in the germline V gene. The length of the CDR3 is 14 residues. The V gene end was trimmed by 1 base and the J gene end by 7 bases; junction bases not matched to a gene: 6. CDR3 in DNA: TGTGCCAGCAGCTTGCCCAGCGGGAGGCGTGAGCAGTACTTC. This gives the protein CASSLPSGRREQYF.

The chain uses TRBV18 and TRBJ2-1, with D possibly being TRBD2 (6 bases). V lost 4 bases, J lost 3 bases, and 13 bases lay in between. This CDR3 region has 15 residues. The germline CDR1 and CDR2 sequences are KGHSH and LQKENI. CDR3: CASSRETGLYNEQFF. The CDR3, as DNA: TGTGCCAGCTCACGAGAAACGGGACTCTACAATGAGCAGTTCTTC.

The count of this clone is one. V is TRBV6-2 or TRBV6-3 and J is TRBJ2-1; D may be TRBD1 (7 bases). Trimming took 2 bases from V and 9 from J, leaving 14 bases between them. CDR1 and CDR2 from the germline V gene are MNHEY and SVGEGT. CDR3 length: 14 amino acids. CDR3 coding DNA: TGTGCCAGCAGTTACCTGGTGCAGGGGGGTGAGCAGTTCTTC. This encodes CASSYLVQGGEQFF.

The chain recombines TRBV11-2 with TRBJ2-2; 13 bases align to TRBD2. The CDR3 has 16 residues. The V and J ends lost 7 bases and 4 bases, in that order; junction bases with no gene match: 6. Germline-derived CDR1 and CDR2 are SGHAT and FQNNGV. The CDR3: CASTTRLAGGTGELFF. The CDR3 bases are TGTGCCAGCACTACCCGACTAGCGGGAGGCACCGGGGAGCTGTTTTTT.

V gene TRBV10-3 combines with J gene TRBJ1-1; no clear D gene. The CDR3 totals 13 residues. CDR1 and CDR2 (germline): ENHRY, SYGVKD. With 4 bases removed from V and 5 bases from J, the gap between germline ends came to 11 bases. DNA of the CDR3: TGTGCCATCAGTGTGGGTTCGGGGACTGAAGCTTTCTTT. It encodes CAISVGSGTEAFF.

The CDR3 bases are TGTGCCTGGAGGCTGTTGGGAGGTTCCAATGAGCAGTTCTTC. This translates into CAWRLLGGSNEQFF. The gene calls are TRBV30 and TRBJ2-1; D possibly corresponds to TRBD2 (6 bases). The CDR3 totals 14 residues. Trimming cost V 3 bases and J 6 bases, with 15 bases left between them. Germline V lookup: CDR1 GTSNPN, CDR2 SVGIG (reference sequence).

This clone was counted a few times. This rearrangement joins TRBV11-2 to TRBJ2-7; 8 bases line up with TRBD2. The CDR3 runs to 16 residues. Germline-derived CDR1 and CDR2 are SGHAT and FQNNGV. J gave up 4 bases and V 5 bases, and 13 bases lay outside the gene matches. In DNA, the CDR3 is TGTGCCAGCAGCCCTAGACCGGGACTAGATACTTACGAGCAGTACTTC. This translates into CASSPRPGLDTYEQYF.

This chain uses TRBV7-6 with TRBJ2-2; TRBD2 aligns across 12 bases. Germline V gene data show CDR1 as SGHVS and CDR2 as FNYEAQ. The CDR3 consists of 19 residues. The V and J ends lost 4 bases and 0 bases, in that order; junction bases with no gene match: 9. The CDR3 loop is CASSSGSRLAGANTGELFF. The DNA for the CDR3 is TGTGCCAGCAGCTCAGGGTCACGACTAGCGGGAGCGAACACCGGGGAGCTGTTTTTT. Variable domain in full (rest from reference TRBV7-6 and TRBJ2-2): GAGVSQSPRYKVTKRGQDVALRCDPISGHVSLYWYRQALGQGPEFLTYFNYEAQQDKSGLPNDRFSAERPEGSISTLTIQRTEQRDSAMYRCASSSGSRLAGANTGELFFGEGSRLTVL.

The chain couples TRBV9 to TRBJ2-1, with 8 bases fitting TRBD2. The CDR3 sequence is 15 residues long. With V trimmed by 4 bases and J by 1 base, 4 bases remained unmatched. The V gene's germline CDR1 is SGDLS and CDR2 YYNGEE. CDR3 amino acids: CASSSGSGSYNEQFF. CDR3 in DNA: TGTGCCAGCAGCAGCGGGAGTGGATCCTACAATGAGCAGTTCTTC.

V and J are TRBV19 and TRBJ2-1; 12 bases map to TRBD2. From germline, CDR1 is LNHDA and CDR2 SQIVND (reference sequence). CDR3 length equals 15 residues. V shed 3 bases, J shed 8 bases, and the junction held 5 bases outside the gene matches. The DNA of the CDR3 is TGTGCCAGTAGTATGACTAGCGGGAGTATCTATGAGCAGTTCTTC. Protein sequence: CASSMTSGSIYEQFF.

The table lists this clone with a few counts. The chain joins TRBV6-5 to TRBJ1-5; D remains ambiguous. The V end was cut by 0 bases, the J end by 3 bases, with 9 bases between. Per germline, CDR1 MNHEY and CDR2 SVGAGI. The length of the CDR3 is 15 residues. For the CDR3, the DNA is TGTGCCAGCAGTTACTCCTCGGGTTCCAATCAGCCCCAGCATTTT. Its translation is CASSYSSGSNQPQHF.

The gene calls are TRBV7-8 and TRBJ2-5; possibly TRBD2 for D (5 bases). The CDR3 loop spans 9 amino acids. Germline V gene lookup returns CDR1 SGHVS and CDR2 FQNEAQ. Trimming left V 11 bases short and J 5 bases short, with 6 bases between. In nucleotides, the CDR3 is TGTGCCTCGGGGGAGACCCAGTACTTC. Protein sequence: CASGETQYF. The full variable domain, in which reference TRBV7-8 and TRBJ2-5 provide the parts outside the CDR3, is GAGVSQSPRYKVAKRGQDVALRCDPISGHVSLFWYQQALGQGPEFLTYFQNEAQLDKSGLPSDRFFAERPEGSVSTLKIQRTQQEDSAVYLCASGETQYFGPGTRLLVL.

This clone was counted once. The chain recombines TRBV5-1 with TRBJ2-1; D is possibly TRBD2 (7 bases). V shed 0 bases and J shed 4 bases, with 17 bases lying between them. The CDR3 runs to 17 residues. Germline-derived CDR1 and CDR2 are SGHRS and YFSETQ. The CDR3 loop reads CASSLAVGGPRYNEQFF. In DNA form, the CDR3 reads TGCGCCAGCAGCTTGGCTGTGGGGGGGCCCCGATACAATGAGCAGTTCTTC.

The chain uses TRBV5-8 and TRBJ1-2; possibly TRBD1 for D (5 bases). CDR1 and CDR2 from the germline V gene are SGHTS and YDEGEE. This CDR3 has 16 amino acids. V was shortened by 3 bases and J by 5 bases, with 20 bases between the two germline ends. The CDR3 region is CASSYGQVRARYGYTF. CDR3 DNA: TGTGCCAGCAGCTACGGACAAGTCCGCGCTCGTTATGGCTACACCTTC.